The 25 T cell receptor beta chains in this list originate from one sample, sequenced in a study of blood T cell repertoires in COVID-19. Sequencing was performed with immunoSEQ multiplex PCR; in TCRdb, only in-frame clones are kept and a portion is missing. The table lists hundreds of thousands of clones, 75% to 90% of them singletons. The specimen was peripheral blood. The source of these receptors is a woman aged 30 to 39 with acute or convalescent COVID-19.

This chain connects TRBV7-2 to TRBJ1-2; D is possibly TRBD1 (6 bases). The CDR3 contains 14 residues. Trimming took off 6 bases at V and 4 bases at J, with 15 bases between the two ends. CDR1 is SGHTA, CDR2 FQGNSA, per germline. CDR3: CASSESGAAYGYTF. The CDR3 bases are TGTGCCAGCAGTGAATCAGGGGCGGCCTATGGCTACACCTTC.

The chain employs TRBV6-4 and TRBJ2-1, with unresolved D. Trimming removed 0 bases at V and 8 bases at J, with 11 bases between. The CDR3 has 14 amino acids. CDR1 is MRHNA and CDR2 is SNTAGT in the germline V gene. CDR3 in amino acids: CASSDSAGFHEQFF. The CDR3 DNA reads as TGTGCCAGCAGTGACTCGGCAGGATTCCATGAGCAGTTCTTC.

This chain joins TRBV11-2 and TRBJ2-2, with a possible D match to TRBD2 (5 bases). The CDR3 runs 14 residues. Per germline, CDR1 SGHAT and CDR2 FQNNGV. Trimming pared 4 bases from V and 7 bases from J, leaving 13 bases between. The CDR3, as DNA: TGTGCCAGCAGCTCCCAGAGGGTCGGCGGGGAGCTGTTTTTT. Residues: CASSSQRVGGELFF.

The chain employs TRBV11-2 and TRBJ2-5; perhaps TRBD2 as D (5 bases). Germline V gene sequence: CDR1 SGHAT, CDR2 FQNNGV. This CDR3 region has 17 residues. V was pared by 1 base and J by 2 bases, with 17 bases between. This CDR3 is CASSLGFSRGGQETQYF. The CDR3, as DNA: TGTGCCAGCAGCTTAGGGTTTTCACGGGGTGGACAAGAGACCCAGTACTTC.

The V and J genes are TRBV5-1 and TRBJ2-1; 9 positions agree with TRBD2. This CDR3 has 15 amino acids. The V and J ends lost 4 bases and 3 bases, in that order; junction bases with no gene match: 5. Germline CDR1 SGHRS, CDR2 YFSETQ. CDR3: CASSPSGVNYNEQFF. Here the CDR3 DNA reads TGCGCCAGCAGCCCTAGCGGGGTAAACTACAATGAGCAGTTCTTC.

V is TRBV9 and J is TRBJ2-1; D is possibly TRBD2 (6 bases). The CDR3 has 16 amino acids. CDR1 is SGDLS, CDR2 YYNGEE, per germline. Trimming shortened V by 5 bases and J by 5 bases, and 20 bases separated the two germline ends. CDR3 DNA sequence: TGTGCCAGCAGTATCGGGTGGGGACTTGCCAACAATGAGCAGTTCTTC. Protein product: CASSIGWGLANNEQFF.

This chain uses TRBV24-1 with TRBJ2-7, with 7 bases identical to TRBD1. The V and J ends lost 10 bases and 4 bases, in that order; junction bases with no gene match: 12. The CDR3 length is 14 residues. CDR1 and CDR2 from the germline V gene are KGHDR and SFDVKD. The DNA for the CDR3 is TGTGCCACTCTCAACCGGGACAGCTGTTACGAGCAGTACTTC. It is translated as CATLNRDSCYEQYF.

The chain recombines TRBV5-1 with TRBJ1-5, with D maybe TRBD1 (5 bases). V lost 4 bases and J lost 4, with 18 bases in between. The CDR3 loop spans 16 amino acids. Germline assignment: CDR1 SGHRS and CDR2 YFSETQ. CDR3 DNA: TGCGCCAGCAGCATTGGAGGGTCCCCAGGGAATCAGCCCCAGCATTTT. Translating it yields CASSIGGSPGNQPQHF.

The chain links TRBV5-5 to TRBJ1-2; 10 bases are a match to TRBD1. CDR3 length: 15 residues. CDR1 SGHKS and CDR2 YYEKEE come from the germline V gene (reference sequence). With 3 bases clipped from V and 4 bases from J, the junction kept 6 bases outside the gene matches. Here the CDR3 reads CASSSPGQGFYGYTF. CDR3 coding DNA: TGTGCCAGCAGCTCGCCGGGACAGGGGTTCTATGGCTACACCTTC. The full variable domain, rest sourced from reference TRBV5-5 and TRBJ1-2, is DAGVTQSPTHLIKTRGQQVTLRCSPISGHKSVSWYQQVLGQGPQFIFQYYEKEERGRGNFPDRFSARQFPNYSSELNVNALLLGDSALYLCASSSPGQGFYGYTFGSGTRLTVV.

In its sample, this clone was seen a few times. The J gene is TRBJ1-4, the V gene TRBV4-2; D is perhaps TRBD1 (5 bases). The germline V and J ends were trimmed by 0 bases and 1 base, with 15 bases remaining between them. The germline V gene has CDR1 LGHNA and CDR2 YNFKEQ. The CDR3 covers 18 residues. The CDR3: CASSQEWGVGGTNEKLFF. The CDR3 DNA reads TGTGCCAGCAGCCAAGAGTGGGGGGTGGGTGGAACTAATGAAAAACTGTTTTTT.

The gene calls are TRBV4-1 and TRBJ1-1; D possibly corresponds to TRBD1 (5 bases). The CDR3 is made up of 14 amino acids. With 6 bases removed from V and 4 bases from J, the gap between germline ends came to 15 bases. Germline CDR1 is MGHRA and CDR2 is YSYEKL. The DNA for the CDR3 is TGCGCCAGCAGTCCCGACGTGGGGGGCACTGAAGCTTTCTTT. Protein sequence: CASSPDVGGTEAFF.

This chain uses TRBV12-5 with TRBJ2-3, with 8 bases lining up with TRBD1. Unmatched junction bases numbered 5, after V lost 5 bases and J lost 4 bases. Germline V gene lookup returns CDR1 LGHNT and CDR2 FRNRAP. This CDR3 has 14 amino acids. CDR3 loop: CASGPPTGADTQYF. The CDR3, as DNA: TGTGCTAGTGGTCCCCCGACAGGGGCAGATACGCAGTATTTT.

CDR3 protein: CASSENPSGSPYGYTF. The CDR3 DNA reads as TGTGCCAGCAGTGAAAATCCCTCCGGGTCCCCTTATGGCTACACCTTC. V is TRBV6-1 and J is TRBJ1-2, with no clear D. Germline CDR1 and CDR2: MNHNS and SASEGT. This CDR3 contains 16 residues. Between the trimmed V and J ends, which lost 2 bases and 5 bases, there was a span of 18 bases.

CDR3 region: CASSLKNRGDIGDYGYTF. The CDR3 DNA reads as TGCGCCAGCAGCCTCAAAAACAGGGGGGACATAGGGGACTATGGCTACACCTTC. The rearrangement links TRBV4-1 to TRBJ1-2; TRBD1 agrees at 8 bases. Germline lookup yields CDR1 MGHRA and CDR2 YSYEKL. With 4 bases clipped from V and 3 bases from J, the junction kept 16 bases outside the gene matches. This CDR3 is 18 amino acids long.

On this clone itself: Mismatch with germline at one junction end may stem from a read error. V and J are TRBV27 and TRBJ2-7; 9 nucleotides line up with TRBD1. This CDR3 has 14 amino acids. CDR1 is MNHEY and CDR2 is SMNVEV in the germline V gene (reference sequence). CDR3 amino acids: CASSQYSQGQGAIF. The CDR3 DNA follows: TGTGCCAGCTCACAATACAGCCAGGGACAGGGTGCGATCTTC.

This clone was detected only once. The genes are TRBV29-1 and TRBJ2-7; D is possibly TRBD1 (7 bases). Germline values: CDR1 SQVTM, CDR2 ANQGSEA. The CDR3 totals 17 residues. Between the trimmed V and J ends, which lost 4 bases and 1 base, there was a span of 23 bases. CDR3 residues: CSVARKQGTYESYEQYF. CDR3 nucleotides: TGCAGCGTTGCCCGAAAACAGGGGACTTATGAATCCTACGAGCAGTACTTC.

CDR3 in amino acids: CASRGTSGDEQYF. The CDR3 coding sequence is TGTGCCAGCAGAGGGACTAGTGGCGACGAGCAGTACTTC. V gene TRBV2 combines with J gene TRBJ2-7, with 8 bases matching TRBD2. Germline V gene data show CDR1 as SNHLY and CDR2 as FYNNEI. After removal of 6 bases from V and 5 bases from J, the junction contained 6 bases not matched to a gene. The CDR3 extends over 13 amino acids.

The chain employs TRBV7-3 and TRBJ2-5; D is unresolved. There are 12 residues in the CDR3. Trimming pared 3 bases from V and 4 bases from J, leaving 6 bases between. Germline CDR1 and CDR2: SGHTA and FQGTGA. The CDR3 loop reads CASSFPGETQYF. CDR3 in DNA: TGTGCCAGCAGCTTCCCGGGAGAGACCCAGTACTTC.

This clone was seen only once. The chain uses TRBV6-5 and TRBJ1-1; TRBD1 matches 7 bases. CDR1 is MNHEY and CDR2 is SVGAGI in the germline V gene. The J segment lost 10 bases and the V segment lost 6 bases, leaving 8 bases of the junction unmatched. The CDR3 sequence is 12 residues long. The CDR3 loop reads CASSHRQGLAFF. The DNA for the CDR3 is TGTGCCAGCAGCCACAGACAGGGTTTAGCTTTCTTT.

This chain joins TRBV3-1 (or the pseudogene TRBV3-2) and TRBJ1-2; D is possibly TRBD1 (5 bases). V shed 3 bases and J shed 8 bases, with 16 bases lying between them. The CDR3 runs to 14 residues. Per germline, CDR1 LGHDT and CDR2 YNNKEL (reference sequence). Here the CDR3 DNA reads TGTGCCAGCAGCCACCCCGGGGGTGCCGGCGGCTACACCTTC. Amino acid sequence: CASSHPGGAGGYTF.

Concerning this clone itself: Distinct nucleotide sequences in the sample also encode this CDR3. This chain links TRBV3-1 (or the pseudogene TRBV3-2) with TRBJ1-2, with a possible D match to TRBD1 (5 bases). Germline V CDR1 and CDR2: LGHDT, YNNKEL (reference sequence). CDR3 length: 14 residues. V was shortened by 0 bases and J by 3 bases, with 8 bases between the two germline ends. The CDR3 sequence is CASSQDWGDYGYTF. The CDR3 coding sequence is TGTGCCAGCAGCCAAGATTGGGGCGACTATGGCTACACCTTC.

This chain links TRBV14 with TRBJ2-1, with a tentative D call TRBD1 (6 bases). The germline V gene encodes CDR1 SGHDN and CDR2 FVKESK. The CDR3 covers 14 residues. With 6 bases removed from V and 5 bases from J, the gap between germline ends came to 14 bases. This CDR3 is CASRRTDRNNEQFF. The CDR3 DNA reads as TGTGCCAGCAGACGAACGGACAGAAACAATGAGCAGTTCTTC.

V and J are TRBV19 and TRBJ1-5; D remains ambiguous. Germline V gives CDR1 LNHDA, CDR2 SQIVND (reference sequence). The V end was cut by 1 base, the J end by 7 bases, with 14 bases between. The CDR3 extends over 15 amino acids. CDR3 nucleotides: TGTGCCAGTAGTATAGTATATGGGCCTGACCAGCCCCAGCATTTT. It translates to CASSIVYGPDQPQHF.

CDR3 in amino acids: CASSGAGPGGTQYF. For the CDR3, the DNA is TGTGCCAGCAGCGGAGCCGGGCCCGGGGGGACCCAGTACTTC. This chain connects TRBV9 to TRBJ2-5, with D possibly being TRBD2 (6 bases). This CDR3 comprises 14 residues. V was cut by 3 bases and J by 7 bases, with 16 bases left in between. CDR1 is SGDLS, CDR2 YYNGEE, per germline.

This sequence joins TRBV15 and TRBJ1-2, with 7 positions matching TRBD1. With V trimmed by 1 base and J by 10 bases, 9 bases remained unmatched. The CDR3 runs to 14 residues. Germline CDR1 reads LNHNV; CDR2 reads YYDKDF (reference sequence). Here the CDR3 DNA reads TGTGCCACCAGCAGAGCCCAGGGGGTTGTGGACTACACCTTC. It yields the protein CATSRAQGVVDYTF.